The text below deals with one T cell receptor (beta chain). The data are from a study of T cell changes during pregnancy in multiple sclerosis. TCRdb's copy holds only in-frame clones and misses some; the assay was immunoSEQ multiplex PCR. The profile shows 15,000 to 20,000 clones, 87% of them singletons. This specimen was CD8+ T cells from peripheral blood mononuclear cells, taken in the third trimester of pregnancy. This clonotype was sampled from a female donor in good health, enrolled as a control in a pregnancy study.

This CDR3 is CASSLGWGPYEQYF. The CDR3 bases are TGTGCCAGCAGCTTGGGTTGGGGGCCCTACGAGCAGTACTTC. V usage is TRBV7-2 and J usage is TRBJ2-7; the D gene is possibly TRBD1 (6 bases). This CDR3 comprises 14 residues. Germline V gene lookup returns CDR1 SGHTA and CDR2 FQGNSA. Trimming took 3 bases from V and 2 from J, leaving 11 bases between them.